This is a list of T cell receptor beta chains from one sample in a study of T cells in Graves' hyperthyroidism and ophthalmopathy. TCRdb itself ran the multiplex PCR reads through MiXCR, one entry per CDR3 protein. The sample includes under 700,000 distinct CDR3 sequences, around 46% of them seen just once. The sequencing input was peripheral blood or thyroid tissue (not recorded which). All receptors come from a woman between 18 and 29 years old with Graves' hyperthyroidism. The CDR3 runs from the conserved cysteine through the conserved F or W. The D gene is left open where the match is weak.

V | D | CDR3
TRBV15 | TRBD2 | CATSIPGLAGGSHEQYF
TRBV5-4 | - | CASIPQGSLEAFF
TRBV5-1 | - | CASRGASGTIYF
TRBV29-1 | TRBD1 | CSVEDGGQGFEKLFF
TRBV12-3/TRBV12-4 | TRBD1 | CASGDREDTEAFF
TRBV5-1 | - | CASREGAFSYTF
TRBV6-2/TRBV6-3 | TRBD1 | CASSYRGRRGTEAFF
TRBV7-9 | TRBD1 | CAGSQTGAHYGYTF
TRBV7-9 | TRBD2 | CASSPSAGRSYEQYF
TRBV5-1 | - | CASSLPMGQRGEQYF
TRBV10-3 | TRBD2 | CAISGFRLAGAYEQYF
TRBV7-9 | - | CASSLASPEYTEAFF
TRBV6-5 | - | CASSHGTVRAFF
TRBV5-1 | - | CASSSEREMKTQYF
TRBV20-1 | - | CSARQLAGEQYF
TRBV5-1 | - | CASAGGTGEFHEQYF
TRBV20-1 | - | CSATGFGTEAFF
TRBV4-2 | - | CASSQAPHPTYEQYF
TRBV5-4 | TRBD1 | CASRTGGYQPQHF